The rows below give T cell receptor beta chains drawn from one sample of a study of control samples from healthy donors and cancer patients. The method was immunoSEQ multiplex PCR; TCRdb's version includes in-frame clones alone and lacks a portion of them. Of about 59,000 clones in the sample, approximately 92% are singletons; the top ten hold 1.7%. Material: PBMCs. The receptors derive from a man in his forties or fifties with colorectal cancer. CDR3s include the opening cysteine and the closing phenylalanine or tryptophan. D genes are given only for firm matches. Some rows have no size entry. The others give once, few or many, or a class for an expanded clone.

. TRBJ2-1 TRBV11-3 TRBD1 CASSLGTGSYNEQFF TGTGCCAGCAGCTTGGGGACAGGGTCCTACAATGAGCAGTTCTTC
. TRBJ1-2 TRBV19 . CASSIGPGANYGYTF TGTGCCAGTAGTATTGGGCCAGGAGCTAACTATGGCTACACCTTC
. TRBJ1-2 TRBV30 . CAWTTGQPGVSF TGTGCCTGGACCACCGGGCAGCCCGGAGTCTCCTTC
once TRBJ2-2 TRBV24-1 . CATKQVETGELFF TGTGCCACCAAACAGGTTGAGACCGGGGAGCTGTTTTTT
. TRBJ2-3 TRBV9 TRBD2 CASSVALSGGVADTQYF TGTGCCAGCAGCGTAGCCCTTAGCGGGGGGGTGGCAGATACGCAGTATTTT
. TRBJ2-1 TRBV11-2 TRBD2 CASSLGGGPGHEQFF TGTGCCAGCAGCTTAGGCGGGGGGCCCGGCCACGAGCAGTTCTTC
. TRBJ2-7 TRBV5-1 . CASSLNRAISYEQYF TGCGCCAGCAGCTTAAACCGGGCAATTTCCTACGAGCAGTACTTC
. TRBJ2-7 TRBV29-1 TRBD2 CSVAGLAGGHLYEQYF TGCAGCGTCGCCGGACTAGCGGGGGGCCATCTCTACGAGCAGTACTTC
. TRBJ1-1 TRBV6-5 . CASSRSGQNTEAFF TGTGCCAGCAGTCGCTCGGGACAGAACACTGAAGCTTTCTTT
. TRBJ1-6 TRBV5-6 TRBD1 CASSLYGTGPSPLHF TGTGCCAGCAGCTTGTATGGGACAGGGCCTTCACCCCTCCACTTT
. TRBJ1-1 TRBV19 TRBD1 CASSRPRTGTNTEAFF TGTGCCAGTAGCCGACCCCGGACAGGGACGAACACTGAAGCTTTCTTT
. TRBJ1-2 TRBV7-9 . CASSHNVEGGDGYTF TGTGCCAGCAGCCATAACGTTGAGGGAGGTGATGGCTACACCTTC
. TRBJ1-6 TRBV2 . CASSARGAKYSPLHF TGTGCCAGCAGTGCTCGGGGGGCGAAGTATTCACCCCTCCACTTT
. TRBJ1-1 TRBV6-5 . CASRQGNTEAFF TGTGCCAGCAGGCAGGGGAACACTGAAGCTTTCTTT
. TRBJ1-3 TRBV6-6 TRBD1 CASSSPDRVRDRTIYF TGTGCCAGCAGTTCACCTGACAGGGTTAGAGATCGAACCATATATTTT
. TRBJ1-1 TRBV7-2 TRBD1 CASSPEFGQGGTEAFF TGTGCCAGCAGCCCCGAGTTTGGACAGGGAGGAACTGAAGCTTTCTTT
few TRBJ1-1 TRBV6-2/TRBV6-3 . CASSPRRGAVDTEAFF TGTGCCAGCAGCCCTCGTCGGGGGGCGGTTGACACTGAAGCTTTCTTT
once TRBJ1-2 TRBV3-1/TRBV3-2 . CASSQSRIYGYTF TGTGCCAGCAGCCAATCAAGGATCTATGGCTACACCTTC
. TRBJ1-1 TRBV6-4 TRBD1 CASRTQGGKGTEAFF TGTGCCAGCAGGACTCAGGGGGGAAAGGGCACTGAAGCTTTCTTT
. TRBJ1-5 TRBV3-1/TRBV3-2 . CASSRTSNQPQHF TGTGCCAGCAGCCGTACTAGCAATCAGCCCCAGCATTTT
. TRBJ1-6 TRBV13 TRBD1 CASSPTGESYNSPLHF TGTGCCAGCAGCCCGACAGGGGAATCCTATAATTCACCCCTCCACTTT
. TRBJ1-5 TRBV19 . CASTTIPGARDQPQHF TGTGCCAGTACTACAATCCCGGGGGCGCGGGATCAGCCCCAGCATTTT
. TRBJ1-6 TRBV19 TRBD1 CASSSATGAYNSPLHF TGTGCCAGTAGTTCCGCCACAGGGGCCTATAATTCACCCCTCCACTTT
. TRBJ2-2 TRBV7-2 . CASSLAPGVNTGELFF TGTGCCAGCAGCTTAGCCCCAGGCGTGAACACCGGGGAGCTGTTTTTT
. TRBJ1-5 TRBV30 . CAWGGVNDQPQHF TGTGCCTGGGGGGGTGTAAACGATCAGCCCCAGCATTTT
once TRBJ2-1 TRBV5-1 TRBD2 CASSLALAGAISSYNEQFF TGCGCCAGCAGCTTGGCCTTAGCGGGGGCGATCAGCTCCTACAATGAGCAGTTCTTC